Listed below are T cell receptor beta chains from one sample, sequenced in a study of control samples from healthy donors and cancer patients. Produced via immunoSEQ multiplex PCR; TCRdb's table is partial and in-frame only. Here the sample spans 160,000 or so clones, 85% to 95% being singletons. The sequencing input was blood. The receptors derive from a woman aged 40 to 50 in good health. CDR3s include the opening cysteine and the closing phenylalanine or tryptophan. Each record gives: clone size, J gene, V gene, D gene, CDR3 DNA, CDR3 protein. D genes are given only for firm matches. Size tells how often a clone was seen (once, few, many) or the class of an expanded clone, and some rows leave it out.

abundance: -; j_gene: TRBJ1-5; v_gene: TRBV5-1; d_gene: -; CDR3nt: TGCGCCAGCAGCGCGGGACTCGCTTCCAATCAGCCCCAGCATTTT; CDR3aa: CASSAGLASNQPQHF
abundance: once; j_gene: TRBJ1-2; v_gene: TRBV12-3/TRBV12-4; d_gene: TRBD1; CDR3nt: TGTGCCAGCATCCGCGACAGGGGGCTTGGCTACACCTTC; CDR3aa: CASIRDRGLGYTF
abundance: -; j_gene: TRBJ2-3; v_gene: TRBV7-8; d_gene: -; CDR3nt: TGTGCCAGCAGCTTAGTGGTGACCTCAGGCACAGATACGCAGTATTTT; CDR3aa: CASSLVVTSGTDTQYF
abundance: -; j_gene: TRBJ2-3; v_gene: TRBV6-2/TRBV6-3; d_gene: -; CDR3nt: TGTGCCAGCAGCCCCAAGGGTCCATGGGGGACAGATACGCAGTATTTT; CDR3aa: CASSPKGPWGTDTQYF
abundance: once; j_gene: TRBJ2-7; v_gene: TRBV4-3; d_gene: -; CDR3nt: TGCGCCAGCAGCCAATGGCCAGGGCCGAATTACGAGCAGTACTTC; CDR3aa: CASSQWPGPNYEQYF
abundance: many; j_gene: TRBJ1-1; v_gene: TRBV11-2; d_gene: -; CDR3nt: TGTGCCAGCAGCCTATATTGGGAGAGTACTGAAGCTTTCTTT; CDR3aa: CASSLYWESTEAFF
abundance: -; j_gene: TRBJ1-1; v_gene: TRBV7-2; d_gene: -; CDR3nt: TGTGCCAGCAGCTTAGGGCAGCCCACTGAAGCTTTCTTT; CDR3aa: CASSLGQPTEAFF
abundance: -; j_gene: TRBJ2-7; v_gene: TRBV9; d_gene: TRBD2; CDR3nt: TGTGCCAGCAGCGTAGAGGCTAGCGGGGGGTACGAGCAGTACTTC; CDR3aa: CASSVEASGGYEQYF
abundance: -; j_gene: TRBJ2-2; v_gene: TRBV7-9; d_gene: -; CDR3nt: TGTGCCAGCAGCTTAGCCTTGTCAGACGGGGAGCTGTTTTTT; CDR3aa: CASSLALSDGELFF
abundance: -; j_gene: TRBJ2-5; v_gene: TRBV5-1; d_gene: TRBD2; CDR3nt: TGCGCCAGCAGCTTGTCTGGTAGCGGGAGGGAAGAGACCCAGTACTTC; CDR3aa: CASSLSGSGREETQYF
abundance: -; j_gene: TRBJ1-1; v_gene: TRBV5-4; d_gene: -; CDR3nt: TGTGCCAGCACCTCTTTGGGAACAAAGGACACTGAAGCTTTCTTT; CDR3aa: CASTSLGTKDTEAFF
abundance: -; j_gene: TRBJ2-5; v_gene: TRBV6-5; d_gene: -; CDR3nt: TGTGCCAGCAGCGGGACAAAGCAAGAGACCCAGTACTTC; CDR3aa: CASSGTKQETQYF
abundance: -; j_gene: TRBJ1-2; v_gene: TRBV6-2/TRBV6-3; d_gene: TRBD1; CDR3nt: TGTGCCAGCAGTGGGGACAGCAATACTAATGGCTACACCTTC; CDR3aa: CASSGDSNTNGYTF
abundance: -; j_gene: TRBJ2-2; v_gene: TRBV7-7; d_gene: -; CDR3nt: TGTGCTAGCAGCCCGGGACGGCGGAGCGGCGGGGAGCTGTTTTTT; CDR3aa: CASSPGRRSGGELFF
abundance: once; j_gene: TRBJ1-2; v_gene: TRBV12-3/TRBV12-4; d_gene: -; CDR3nt: TGTGCCAGCACCCTTCAGACTAACTATGGCTACACCTTC; CDR3aa: CASTLQTNYGYTF
abundance: -; j_gene: TRBJ2-6; v_gene: TRBV9; d_gene: -; CDR3nt: TGTGCCAGCAGCCCTCTGGGGGAATTCTCTGGGGCCAACGTCCTGACTTTC; CDR3aa: CASSPLGEFSGANVLTF
abundance: -; j_gene: TRBJ1-3; v_gene: TRBV9; d_gene: -; CDR3nt: TGTGCCAGCAGCGGGGGTTCTGGAAACACCATATATTTT; CDR3aa: CASSGGSGNTIYF
abundance: -; j_gene: TRBJ2-1; v_gene: TRBV6-2/TRBV6-3; d_gene: -; CDR3nt: TGTGCCAGCAGTTACTGGGCAGTTGAGCAGTTCTTC; CDR3aa: CASSYWAVEQFF
abundance: -; j_gene: TRBJ1-4; v_gene: TRBV6-6; d_gene: -; CDR3nt: TGTGCCAGCAGTTCGGGGACGGAATTTAATGAAAAACTGTTTTTT; CDR3aa: CASSSGTEFNEKLFF
abundance: -; j_gene: TRBJ2-1; v_gene: TRBV7-6; d_gene: TRBD2; CDR3nt: TGTGCCAGCAGCCTTAGCGGGAGGGAGTACAATGAGCAGTTCTTC; CDR3aa: CASSLSGREYNEQFF
abundance: -; j_gene: TRBJ1-1; v_gene: TRBV19; d_gene: TRBD1; CDR3nt: TGTGCCAGTAGTGCGGACAGGGGGCTCACTGAAGCTTTCTTT; CDR3aa: CASSADRGLTEAFF